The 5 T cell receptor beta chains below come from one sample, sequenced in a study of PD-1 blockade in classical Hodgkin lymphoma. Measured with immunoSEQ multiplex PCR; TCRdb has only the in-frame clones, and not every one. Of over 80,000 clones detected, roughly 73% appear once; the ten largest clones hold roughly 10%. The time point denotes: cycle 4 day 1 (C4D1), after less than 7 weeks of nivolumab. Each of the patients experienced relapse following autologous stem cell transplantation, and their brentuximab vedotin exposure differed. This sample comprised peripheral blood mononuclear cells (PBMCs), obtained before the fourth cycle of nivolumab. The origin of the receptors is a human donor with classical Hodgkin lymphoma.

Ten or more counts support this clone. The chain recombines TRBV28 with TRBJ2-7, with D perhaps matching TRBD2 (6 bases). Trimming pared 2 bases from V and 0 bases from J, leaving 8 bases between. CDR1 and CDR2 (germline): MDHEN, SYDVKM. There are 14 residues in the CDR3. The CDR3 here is CASSLSGFSYEQYF. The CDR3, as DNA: TGTGCCAGCAGTTTAAGCGGGTTCTCCTACGAGCAGTACTTC.

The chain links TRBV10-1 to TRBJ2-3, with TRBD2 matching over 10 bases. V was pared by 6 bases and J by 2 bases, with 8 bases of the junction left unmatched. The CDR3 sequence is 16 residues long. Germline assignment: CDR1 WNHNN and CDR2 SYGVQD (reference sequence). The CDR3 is CASRAPAGGVTDTQYF. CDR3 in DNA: TGCGCCAGCAGGGCCCCAGCGGGGGGGGTCACAGATACGCAGTATTTT.

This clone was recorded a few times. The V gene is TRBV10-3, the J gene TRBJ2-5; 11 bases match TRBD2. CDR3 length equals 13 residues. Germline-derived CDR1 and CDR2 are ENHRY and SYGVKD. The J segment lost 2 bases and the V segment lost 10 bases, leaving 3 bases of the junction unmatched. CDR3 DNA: TGTGCCACATCTAGCGGGGGGCAAGAGACCCAGTACTTC. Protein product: CATSSGGQETQYF.

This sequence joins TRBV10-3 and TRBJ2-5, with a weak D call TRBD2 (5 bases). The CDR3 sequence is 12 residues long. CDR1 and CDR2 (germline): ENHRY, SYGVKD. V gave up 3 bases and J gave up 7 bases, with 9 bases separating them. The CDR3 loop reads CAISETEGTQYF. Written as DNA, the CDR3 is TGTGCCATCAGTGAAACAGAGGGGACCCAGTACTTC.

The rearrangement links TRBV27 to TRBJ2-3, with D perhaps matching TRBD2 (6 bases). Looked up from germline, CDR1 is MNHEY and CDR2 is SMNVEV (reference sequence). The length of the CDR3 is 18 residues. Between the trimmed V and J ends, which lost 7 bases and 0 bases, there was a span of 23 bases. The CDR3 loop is CASIRTGTGGLSTDTQYF. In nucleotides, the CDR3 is TGTGCCAGCATTAGGACGGGGACCGGGGGACTTAGCACAGATACGCAGTATTTT.